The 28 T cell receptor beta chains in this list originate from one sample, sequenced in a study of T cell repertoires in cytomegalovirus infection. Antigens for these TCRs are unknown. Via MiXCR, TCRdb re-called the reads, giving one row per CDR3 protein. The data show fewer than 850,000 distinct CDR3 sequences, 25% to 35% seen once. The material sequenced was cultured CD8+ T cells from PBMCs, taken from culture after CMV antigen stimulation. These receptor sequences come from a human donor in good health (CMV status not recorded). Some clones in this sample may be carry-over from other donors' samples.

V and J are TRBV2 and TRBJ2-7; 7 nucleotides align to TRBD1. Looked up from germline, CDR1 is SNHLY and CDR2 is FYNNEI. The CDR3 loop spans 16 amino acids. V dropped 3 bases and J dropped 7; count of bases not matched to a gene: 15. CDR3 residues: CASSDPPTGISGEQYV. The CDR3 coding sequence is TGTGCCAGCAGTGATCCCCCGACAGGGATATCGGGAGAGCAGTACGTC.

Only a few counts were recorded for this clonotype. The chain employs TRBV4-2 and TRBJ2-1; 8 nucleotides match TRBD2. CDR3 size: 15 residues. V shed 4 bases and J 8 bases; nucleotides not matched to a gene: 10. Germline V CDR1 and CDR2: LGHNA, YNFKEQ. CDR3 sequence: CASSPPGGAWDEQFF. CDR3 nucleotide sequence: TGTGCCAGCAGCCCCCCGGGGGGGGCTTGGGATGAGCAGTTCTTC.

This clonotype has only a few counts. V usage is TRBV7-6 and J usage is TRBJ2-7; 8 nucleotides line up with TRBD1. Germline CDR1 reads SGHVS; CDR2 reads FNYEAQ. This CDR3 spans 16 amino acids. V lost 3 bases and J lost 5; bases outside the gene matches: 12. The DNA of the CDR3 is TGTGCCAGCAGCTTCGAGGACAGGGAGCCTTTCCACGAGCAGTACTTC. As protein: CASSFEDREPFHEQYF.

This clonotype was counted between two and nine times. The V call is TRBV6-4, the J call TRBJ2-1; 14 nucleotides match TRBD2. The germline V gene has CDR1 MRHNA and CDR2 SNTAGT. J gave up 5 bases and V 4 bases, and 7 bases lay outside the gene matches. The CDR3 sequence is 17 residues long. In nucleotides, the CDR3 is TGTGCCAGCAGTGTCCGCGAGGGACTAGCGGGGGACAATGAGCAGTTCTTC. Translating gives CASSVREGLAGDNEQFF.

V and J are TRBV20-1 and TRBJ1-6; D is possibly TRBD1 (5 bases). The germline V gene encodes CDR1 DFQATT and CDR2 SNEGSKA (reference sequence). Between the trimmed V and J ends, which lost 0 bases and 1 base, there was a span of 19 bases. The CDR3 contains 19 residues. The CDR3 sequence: CSAREGPTRGLSYNSPLHF. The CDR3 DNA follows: TGCAGTGCTAGAGAAGGCCCAACTAGGGGATTATCCTATAATTCACCCCTCCACTTT.

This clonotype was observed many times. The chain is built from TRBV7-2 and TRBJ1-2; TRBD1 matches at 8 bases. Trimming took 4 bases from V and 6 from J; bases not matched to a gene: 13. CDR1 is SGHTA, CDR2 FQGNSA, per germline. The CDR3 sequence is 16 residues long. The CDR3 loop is CASSSPVDRDRNGYTF. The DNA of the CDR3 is TGTGCCAGCAGCTCACCCGTGGACAGGGATCGGAATGGCTACACCTTC.

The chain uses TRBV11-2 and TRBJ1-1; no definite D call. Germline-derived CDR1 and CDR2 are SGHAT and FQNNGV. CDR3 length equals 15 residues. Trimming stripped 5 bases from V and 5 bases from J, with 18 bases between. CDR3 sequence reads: CASSKYRQGETEAFF. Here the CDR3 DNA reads TGTGCCAGCAGCAAGTACAGACAAGGTGAGACTGAAGCTTTCTTT.

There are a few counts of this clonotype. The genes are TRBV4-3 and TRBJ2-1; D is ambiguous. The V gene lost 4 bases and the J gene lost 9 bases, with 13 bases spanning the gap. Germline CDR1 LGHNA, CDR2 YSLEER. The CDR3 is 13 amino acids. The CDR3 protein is CASSPPGGVEQFF. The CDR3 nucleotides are TGCGCCAGCAGCCCCCCTGGCGGAGTTGAGCAGTTCTTC.

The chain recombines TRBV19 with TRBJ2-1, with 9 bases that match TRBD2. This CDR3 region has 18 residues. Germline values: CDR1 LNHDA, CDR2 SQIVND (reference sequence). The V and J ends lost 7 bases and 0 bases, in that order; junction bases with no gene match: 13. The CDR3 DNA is TGTGCCAGTACCTGGTCTAGCGGGGACTACCCCTCCTACAATGAGCAGTTCTTC. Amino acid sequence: CASTWSSGDYPSYNEQFF.

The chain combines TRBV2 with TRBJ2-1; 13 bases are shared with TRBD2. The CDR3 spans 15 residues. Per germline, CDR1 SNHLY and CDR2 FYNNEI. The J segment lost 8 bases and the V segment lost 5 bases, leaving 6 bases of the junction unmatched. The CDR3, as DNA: TGTGCCAGCAGTAGACTAGCGGGGGGCCGGGATGAGCAGTTCTTC. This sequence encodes CASSRLAGGRDEQFF.

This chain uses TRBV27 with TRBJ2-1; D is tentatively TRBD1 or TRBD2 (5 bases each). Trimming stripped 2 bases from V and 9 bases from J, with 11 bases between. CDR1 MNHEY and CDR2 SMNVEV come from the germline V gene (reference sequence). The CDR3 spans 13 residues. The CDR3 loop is CASSLRQGAEQFF. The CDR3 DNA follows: TGTGCCAGCAGTTTAAGGCAGGGAGCTGAGCAGTTCTTC.

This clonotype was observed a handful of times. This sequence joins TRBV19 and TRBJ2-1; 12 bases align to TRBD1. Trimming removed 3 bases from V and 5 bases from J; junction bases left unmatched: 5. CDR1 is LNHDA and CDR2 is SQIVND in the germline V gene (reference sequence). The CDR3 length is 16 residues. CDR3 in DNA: TGTGCCAGTAGTATCCTAGGGACAGGGGGCCACAATGAGCAGTTCTTC. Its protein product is CASSILGTGGHNEQFF.

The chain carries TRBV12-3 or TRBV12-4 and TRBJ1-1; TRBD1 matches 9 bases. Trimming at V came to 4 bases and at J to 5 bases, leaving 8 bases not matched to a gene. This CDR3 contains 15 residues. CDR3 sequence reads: CASSWADRGGTEAFF. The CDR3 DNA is TGTGCCAGCAGTTGGGCCGACAGGGGGGGGACTGAAGCTTTCTTT.

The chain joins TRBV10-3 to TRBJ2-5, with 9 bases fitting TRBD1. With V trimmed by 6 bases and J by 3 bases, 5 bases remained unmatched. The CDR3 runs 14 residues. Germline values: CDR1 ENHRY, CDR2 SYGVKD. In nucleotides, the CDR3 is TGTGCCATCAGGGATGGACAGGGGAAAGAGACCCAGTACTTC. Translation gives CAIRDGQGKETQYF.

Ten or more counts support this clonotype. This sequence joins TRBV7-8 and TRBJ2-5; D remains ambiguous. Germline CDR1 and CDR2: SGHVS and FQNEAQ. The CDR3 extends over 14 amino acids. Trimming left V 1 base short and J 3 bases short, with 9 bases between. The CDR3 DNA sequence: TGTGCCAGCAGCTTAGAATGGGGTAAAGAGACCCAGTACTTC. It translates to CASSLEWGKETQYF.

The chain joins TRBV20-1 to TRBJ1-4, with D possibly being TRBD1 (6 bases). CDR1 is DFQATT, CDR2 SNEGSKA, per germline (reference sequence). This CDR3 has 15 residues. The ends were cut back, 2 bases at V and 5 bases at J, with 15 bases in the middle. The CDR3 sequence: CSARPYRDLNEKLFF. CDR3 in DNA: TGCAGTGCTAGACCCTACAGGGACCTAAATGAAAAACTGTTTTTT.

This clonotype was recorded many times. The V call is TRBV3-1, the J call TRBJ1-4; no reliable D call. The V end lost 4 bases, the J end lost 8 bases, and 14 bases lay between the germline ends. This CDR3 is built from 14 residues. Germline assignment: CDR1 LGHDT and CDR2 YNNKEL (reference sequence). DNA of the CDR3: TGTGCCAGCAGCCCCGCGATGGGGAAAGAAAAACTGTTTTTT. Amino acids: CASSPAMGKEKLFF.

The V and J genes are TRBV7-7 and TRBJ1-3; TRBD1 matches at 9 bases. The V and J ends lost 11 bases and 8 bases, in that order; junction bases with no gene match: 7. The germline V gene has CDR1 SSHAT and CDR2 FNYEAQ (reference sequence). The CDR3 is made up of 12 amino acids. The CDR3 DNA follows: TGTGCCGTCTTGGGACAGGGAGACACCATATATTTT. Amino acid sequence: CAVLGQGDTIYF.

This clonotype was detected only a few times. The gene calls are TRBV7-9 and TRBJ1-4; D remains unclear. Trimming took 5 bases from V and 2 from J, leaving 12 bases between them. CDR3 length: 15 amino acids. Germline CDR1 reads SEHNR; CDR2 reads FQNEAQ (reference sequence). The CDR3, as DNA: TGTGCCAGCAGCCCGCCGGGCCATACTAATGAAAAACTGTTTTTT. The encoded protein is CASSPPGHTNEKLFF. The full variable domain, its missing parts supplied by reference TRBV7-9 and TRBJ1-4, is DTGVSQNPRHKITKRGQNVTFRCDPISEHNRLYWYRQTLGQGPEFLTYFQNEAQLEKSRLLSDRFSAERPKGSFSTLEIQRTEQGDSAMYLCASSPPGHTNEKLFFGSGTQLSVL.

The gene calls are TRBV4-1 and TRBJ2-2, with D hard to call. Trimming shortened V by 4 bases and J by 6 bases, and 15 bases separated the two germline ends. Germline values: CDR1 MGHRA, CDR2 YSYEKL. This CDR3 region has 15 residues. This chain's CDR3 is CASSLTSFGSGELFF. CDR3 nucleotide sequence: TGCGCCAGCAGCCTTACGAGCTTTGGTTCCGGGGAGCTGTTTTTT.

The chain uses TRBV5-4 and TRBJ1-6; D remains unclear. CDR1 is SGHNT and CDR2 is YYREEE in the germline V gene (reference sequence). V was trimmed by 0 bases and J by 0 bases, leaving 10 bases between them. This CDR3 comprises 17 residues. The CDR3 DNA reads TGTGCCAGCAGCTTGGCCGGGTTAAGCTCCTATAATTCACCCCTCCACTTT. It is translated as CASSLAGLSSYNSPLHF. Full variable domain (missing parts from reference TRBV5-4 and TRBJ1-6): ETGVTQSPTHLIKTRGQQVTLRCSSQSGHNTVSWYQQALGQGPQFIFQYYREEENGRGNFPPRFSGLQFPNYSSELNVNALELDDSALYLCASSLAGLSSYNSPLHFGNGTRLTVT.

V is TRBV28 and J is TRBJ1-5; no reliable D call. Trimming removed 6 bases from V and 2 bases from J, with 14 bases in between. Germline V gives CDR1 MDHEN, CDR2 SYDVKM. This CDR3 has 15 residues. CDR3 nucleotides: TGTGCCAGCAGATTCGGCCTCCTGGGCAATCAGCCCCAGCATTTT. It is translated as CASRFGLLGNQPQHF.

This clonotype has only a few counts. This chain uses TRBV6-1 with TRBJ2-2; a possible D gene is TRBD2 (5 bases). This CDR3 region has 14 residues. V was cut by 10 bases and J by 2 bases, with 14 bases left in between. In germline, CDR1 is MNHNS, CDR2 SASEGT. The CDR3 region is CATQGGVNTGELFF. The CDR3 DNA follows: TGTGCCACCCAAGGAGGAGTCAACACCGGGGAGCTGTTTTTT.

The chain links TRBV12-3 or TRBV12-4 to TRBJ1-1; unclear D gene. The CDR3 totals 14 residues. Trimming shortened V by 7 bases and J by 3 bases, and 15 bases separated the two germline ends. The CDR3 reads CASTSGDPYTEAFF. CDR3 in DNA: TGTGCCAGCACTTCCGGGGATCCCTACACTGAAGCTTTCTTT.

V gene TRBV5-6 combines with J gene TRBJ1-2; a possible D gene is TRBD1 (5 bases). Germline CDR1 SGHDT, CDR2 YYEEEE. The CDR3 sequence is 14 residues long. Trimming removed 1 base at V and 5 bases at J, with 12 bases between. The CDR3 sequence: CASSLSRTTYGYTF. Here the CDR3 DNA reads TGTGCCAGCAGCTTGTCTCGGACAACTTATGGCTACACCTTC.

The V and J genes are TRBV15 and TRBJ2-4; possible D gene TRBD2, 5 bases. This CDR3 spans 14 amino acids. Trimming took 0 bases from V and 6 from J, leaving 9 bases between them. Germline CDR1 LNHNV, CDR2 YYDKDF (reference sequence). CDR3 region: CATSREPSRNIQYF. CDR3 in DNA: TGTGCCACCAGCAGAGAGCCTAGCAGAAACATTCAGTACTTC.

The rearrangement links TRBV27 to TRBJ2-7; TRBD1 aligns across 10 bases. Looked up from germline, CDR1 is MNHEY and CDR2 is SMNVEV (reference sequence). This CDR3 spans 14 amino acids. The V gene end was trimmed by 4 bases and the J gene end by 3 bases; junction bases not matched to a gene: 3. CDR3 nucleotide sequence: TGTGCCAGCAGTTATGGGACAGGGGTCTACGAGCAGTACTTC. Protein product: CASSYGTGVYEQYF.

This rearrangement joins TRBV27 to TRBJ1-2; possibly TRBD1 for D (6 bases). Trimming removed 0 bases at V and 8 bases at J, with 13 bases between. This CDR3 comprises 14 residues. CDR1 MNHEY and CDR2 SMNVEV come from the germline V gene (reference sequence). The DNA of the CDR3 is TGTGCCAGCAGTTTATCCCGGGACACTGGCGGCTACACCTTC. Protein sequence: CASSLSRDTGGYTF.